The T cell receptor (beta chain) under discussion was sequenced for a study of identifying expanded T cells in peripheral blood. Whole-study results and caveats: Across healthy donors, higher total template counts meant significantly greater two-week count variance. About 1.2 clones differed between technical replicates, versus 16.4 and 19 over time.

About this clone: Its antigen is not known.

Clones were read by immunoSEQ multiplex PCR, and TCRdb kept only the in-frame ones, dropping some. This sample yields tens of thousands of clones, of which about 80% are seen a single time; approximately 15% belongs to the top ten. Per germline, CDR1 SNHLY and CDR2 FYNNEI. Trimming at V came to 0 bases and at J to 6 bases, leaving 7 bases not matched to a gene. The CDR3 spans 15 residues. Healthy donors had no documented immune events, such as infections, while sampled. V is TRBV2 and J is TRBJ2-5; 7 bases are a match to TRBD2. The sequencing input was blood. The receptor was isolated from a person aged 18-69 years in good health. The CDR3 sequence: CASSEARGGGKTQYF. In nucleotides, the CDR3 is TGTGCCAGCAGTGAAGCGCGCGGGGGTGGCAAGACCCAGTACTTC.